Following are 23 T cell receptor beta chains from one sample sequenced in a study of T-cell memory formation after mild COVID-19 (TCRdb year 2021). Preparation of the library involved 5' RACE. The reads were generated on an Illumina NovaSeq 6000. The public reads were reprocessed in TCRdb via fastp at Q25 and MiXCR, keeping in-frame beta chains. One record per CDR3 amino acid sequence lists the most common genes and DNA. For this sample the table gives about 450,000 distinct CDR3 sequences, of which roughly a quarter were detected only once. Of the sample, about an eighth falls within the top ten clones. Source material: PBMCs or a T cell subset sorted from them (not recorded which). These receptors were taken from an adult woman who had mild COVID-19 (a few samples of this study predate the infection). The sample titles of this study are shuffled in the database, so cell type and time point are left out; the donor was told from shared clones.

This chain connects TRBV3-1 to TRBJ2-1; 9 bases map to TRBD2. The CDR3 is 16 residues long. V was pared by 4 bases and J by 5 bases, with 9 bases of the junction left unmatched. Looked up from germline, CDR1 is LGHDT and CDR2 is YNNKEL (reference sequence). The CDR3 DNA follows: TGTGCCAGCAGCCGACAAGCGGGGGGCTTAAACAATGAGCAGTTCTTC. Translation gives CASSRQAGGLNNEQFF.

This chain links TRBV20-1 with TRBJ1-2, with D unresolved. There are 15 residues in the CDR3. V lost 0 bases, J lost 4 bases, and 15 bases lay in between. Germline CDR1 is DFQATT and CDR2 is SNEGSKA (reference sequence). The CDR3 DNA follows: TGCAGTGCTAGAGAAACGGGTTTTGTTCTCTATGGCTACACCTTC. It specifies CSARETGFVLYGYTF.

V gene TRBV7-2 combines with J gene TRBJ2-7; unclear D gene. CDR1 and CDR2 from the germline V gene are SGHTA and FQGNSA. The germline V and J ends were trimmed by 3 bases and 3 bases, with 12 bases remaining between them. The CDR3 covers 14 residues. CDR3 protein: CASSLSGPLYEQYF. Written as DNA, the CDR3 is TGTGCCAGCAGCTTGTCCGGGCCGCTCTACGAGCAGTACTTC. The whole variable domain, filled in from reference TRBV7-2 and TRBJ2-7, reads GAGVSQSPSNKVTEKGKDVELRCDPISGHTALYWYRQSLGQGLEFLIYFQGNSAPDKSGLPSDRFSAERTGGSVSTLTIQRTQQEDSAVYLCASSLSGPLYEQYFGPGTRLTVT.

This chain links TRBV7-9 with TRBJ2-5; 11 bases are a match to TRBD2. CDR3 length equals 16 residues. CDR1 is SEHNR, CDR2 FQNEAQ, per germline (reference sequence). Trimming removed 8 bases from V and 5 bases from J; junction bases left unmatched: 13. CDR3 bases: TGTGCCAGCGAACCGGGACTAGCGGTCTATGGGGAGACCCAGTACTTC. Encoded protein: CASEPGLAVYGETQYF.

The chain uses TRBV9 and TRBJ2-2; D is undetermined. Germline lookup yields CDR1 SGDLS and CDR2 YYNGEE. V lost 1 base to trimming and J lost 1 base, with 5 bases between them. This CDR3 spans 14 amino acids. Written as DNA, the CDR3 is TGTGCCAGCAGCGTACAAAGGAACACCGGGGAGCTGTTTTTT. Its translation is CASSVQRNTGELFF.

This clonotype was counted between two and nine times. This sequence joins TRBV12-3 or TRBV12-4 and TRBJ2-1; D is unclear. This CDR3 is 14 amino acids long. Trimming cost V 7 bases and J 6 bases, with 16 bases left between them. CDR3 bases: TGTGCCAGCATTCCCCCCACGAGCCTCAATGAGCAGTTCTTC. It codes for CASIPPTSLNEQFF.

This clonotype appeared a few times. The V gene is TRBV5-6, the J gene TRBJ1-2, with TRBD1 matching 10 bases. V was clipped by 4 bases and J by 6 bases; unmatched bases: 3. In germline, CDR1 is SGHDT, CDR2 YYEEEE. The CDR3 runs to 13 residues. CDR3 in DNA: TGTGCCAGCAGCGGGACAGGGGCTGATGGCTACACCTTC. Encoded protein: CASSGTGADGYTF. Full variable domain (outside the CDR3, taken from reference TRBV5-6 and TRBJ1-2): DAGVTQSPTHLIKTRGQQVTLRCSPKSGHDTVSWYQQALGQGPQFIFQYYEEEERQRGNFPDRFSGHQFPNYSSELNVNALLLGDSALYLCASSGTGADGYTFGSGTRLTVV.

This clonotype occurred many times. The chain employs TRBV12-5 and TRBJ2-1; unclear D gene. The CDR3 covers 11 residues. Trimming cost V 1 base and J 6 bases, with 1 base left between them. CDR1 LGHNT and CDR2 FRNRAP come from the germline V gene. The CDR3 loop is CASGLGNEQFF. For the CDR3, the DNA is TGTGCTAGTGGTTTGGGCAATGAGCAGTTCTTC.

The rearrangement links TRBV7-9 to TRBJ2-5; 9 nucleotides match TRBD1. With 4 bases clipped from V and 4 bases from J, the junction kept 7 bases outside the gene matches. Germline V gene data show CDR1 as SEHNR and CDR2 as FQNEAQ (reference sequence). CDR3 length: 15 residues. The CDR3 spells CASSYGTGFGETQYF. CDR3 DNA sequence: TGTGCCAGCAGCTATGGGACAGGGTTCGGAGAGACCCAGTACTTC.

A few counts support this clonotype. The CDR3 coding sequence is TGCGCCAGCAGCCACGCCGGGCCGGGGGCCCAGTTCTTC. Amino acid sequence: CASSHAGPGAQFF. The chain links TRBV4-3 to TRBJ2-1; the D gene could be TRBD1 or TRBD2 (6 bases each). V was trimmed by 3 bases and J by 13 bases, leaving 16 bases between them. This CDR3 spans 13 amino acids. CDR1 is LGHNA and CDR2 is YSLEER in the germline V gene.

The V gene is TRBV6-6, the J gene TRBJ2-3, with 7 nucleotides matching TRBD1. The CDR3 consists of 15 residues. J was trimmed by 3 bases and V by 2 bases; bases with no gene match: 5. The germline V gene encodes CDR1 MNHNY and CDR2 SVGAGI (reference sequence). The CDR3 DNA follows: TGTGCCAGCAGTTACGTGCGACAGGGAACAGATACGCAGTATTTT. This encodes CASSYVRQGTDTQYF.

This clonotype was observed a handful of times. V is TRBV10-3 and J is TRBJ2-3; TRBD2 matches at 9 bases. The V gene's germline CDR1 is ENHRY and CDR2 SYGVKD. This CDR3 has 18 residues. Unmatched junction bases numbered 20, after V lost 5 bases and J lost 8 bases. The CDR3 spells CAISTNPGGSGGAPTQYF. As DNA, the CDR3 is TGTGCCATCAGTACGAACCCGGGGGGTAGCGGGGGAGCTCCTACGCAGTATTTT.

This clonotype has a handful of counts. Here the CDR3 reads CASSLSRGLTGDWTGELFF. As DNA, the CDR3 is TGTGCCAGCAGTTTATCGCGGGGGTTGACAGGGGATTGGACCGGGGAGCTGTTTTTT. This chain links TRBV27 with TRBJ2-2; possibly TRBD1 for D (8 bases). CDR1 is MNHEY, CDR2 SMNVEV, per germline (reference sequence). Trimming shortened V by 0 bases and J by 5 bases, and 22 bases separated the two germline ends. The CDR3 runs to 19 residues.

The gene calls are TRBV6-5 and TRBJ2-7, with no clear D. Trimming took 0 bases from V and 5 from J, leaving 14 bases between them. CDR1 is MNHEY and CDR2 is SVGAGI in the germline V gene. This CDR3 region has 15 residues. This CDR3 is CASSYSNRRLDEQYF. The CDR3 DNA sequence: TGTGCCAGCAGTTACTCGAACCGCAGGTTGGACGAGCAGTACTTC.

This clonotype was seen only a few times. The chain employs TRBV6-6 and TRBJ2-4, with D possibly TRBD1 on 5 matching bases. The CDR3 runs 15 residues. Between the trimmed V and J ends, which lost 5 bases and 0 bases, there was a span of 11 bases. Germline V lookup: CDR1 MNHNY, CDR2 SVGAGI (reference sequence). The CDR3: CASSLTTVAKNIQYF. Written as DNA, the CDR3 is TGTGCCAGCAGTCTAACGACAGTAGCCAAAAACATTCAGTACTTC.

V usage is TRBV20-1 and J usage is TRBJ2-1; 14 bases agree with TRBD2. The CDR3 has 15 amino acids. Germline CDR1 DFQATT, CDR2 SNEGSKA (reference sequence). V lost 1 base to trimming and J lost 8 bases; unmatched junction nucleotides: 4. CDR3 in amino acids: CSARGTSGGWHEQFF. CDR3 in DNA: TGCAGTGCTAGAGGGACTAGCGGGGGGTGGCATGAGCAGTTCTTC.

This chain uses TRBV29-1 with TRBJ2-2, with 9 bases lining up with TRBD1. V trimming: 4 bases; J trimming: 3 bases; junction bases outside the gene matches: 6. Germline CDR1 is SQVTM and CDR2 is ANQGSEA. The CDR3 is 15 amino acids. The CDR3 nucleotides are TGCAGCGTTGTCGGGACAGGGTCGCACACCGGGGAGCTGTTTTTT. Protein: CSVVGTGSHTGELFF.

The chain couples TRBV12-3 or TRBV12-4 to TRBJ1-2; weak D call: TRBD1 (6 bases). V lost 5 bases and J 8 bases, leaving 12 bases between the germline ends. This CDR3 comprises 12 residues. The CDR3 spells CASSKDRLGYTF. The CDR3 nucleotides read TGTGCCAGCAGTAAGGACAGATTAGGCTACACCTTC.

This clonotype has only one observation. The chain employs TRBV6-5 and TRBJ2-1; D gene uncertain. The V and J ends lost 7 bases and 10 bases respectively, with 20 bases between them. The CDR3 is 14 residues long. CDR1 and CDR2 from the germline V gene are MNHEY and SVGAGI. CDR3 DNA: TGTGCCAGCACCCCCGGCGGCGGTTACCGCGAGCAGTTCTTC. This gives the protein CASTPGGGYREQFF.

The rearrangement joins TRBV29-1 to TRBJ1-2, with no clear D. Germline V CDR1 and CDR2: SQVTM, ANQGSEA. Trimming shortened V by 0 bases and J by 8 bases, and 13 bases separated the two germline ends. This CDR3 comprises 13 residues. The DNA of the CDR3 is TGCAGCGTTGAAGATCTGGCAGAAAGGGGCTACACCTTC. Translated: CSVEDLAERGYTF.

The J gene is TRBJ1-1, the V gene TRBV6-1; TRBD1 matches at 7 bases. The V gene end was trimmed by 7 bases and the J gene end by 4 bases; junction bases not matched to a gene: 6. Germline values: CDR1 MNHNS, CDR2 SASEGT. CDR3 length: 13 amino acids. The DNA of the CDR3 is TGTGCCAGCAATCGATACAGGGGCACTGAAGCTTTCTTT. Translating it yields CASNRYRGTEAFF.

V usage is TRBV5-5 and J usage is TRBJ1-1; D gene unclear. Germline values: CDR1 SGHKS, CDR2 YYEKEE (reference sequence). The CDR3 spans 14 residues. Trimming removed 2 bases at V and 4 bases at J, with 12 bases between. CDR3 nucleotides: TGTGCCAGCAGCTTCGGAGAGACGGGCACTGAAGCTTTCTTT. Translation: CASSFGETGTEAFF. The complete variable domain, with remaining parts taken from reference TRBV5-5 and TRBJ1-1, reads DAGVTQSPTHLIKTRGQQVTLRCSPISGHKSVSWYQQVLGQGPQFIFQYYEKEERGRGNFPDRFSARQFPNYSSELNVNALLLGDSALYLCASSFGETGTEAFFGQGTRLTVV.

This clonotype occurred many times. CDR3 amino acids: CATSRGPEPQHF. CDR3 bases: TGTGCCACCAGCAGAGGTCCAGAGCCCCAGCATTTT. This sequence joins TRBV15 and TRBJ1-5; no clear D. Germline V gene data show CDR1 as LNHNV and CDR2 as YYDKDF (reference sequence). CDR3 length: 12 amino acids. Trimming pared 1 base from V and 8 bases from J, leaving 6 bases between. Variable domain in full (rest from reference TRBV15 and TRBJ1-5): DAMVIQNPRYQVTQFGKPVTLSCSQTLNHNVMYWYQQKSSQAPKLLFHYYDKDFNNEADTPDNFQSRRPNTSFCFLDIRSPGLGDTAMYLCATSRGPEPQHFGDGTRLSIL.